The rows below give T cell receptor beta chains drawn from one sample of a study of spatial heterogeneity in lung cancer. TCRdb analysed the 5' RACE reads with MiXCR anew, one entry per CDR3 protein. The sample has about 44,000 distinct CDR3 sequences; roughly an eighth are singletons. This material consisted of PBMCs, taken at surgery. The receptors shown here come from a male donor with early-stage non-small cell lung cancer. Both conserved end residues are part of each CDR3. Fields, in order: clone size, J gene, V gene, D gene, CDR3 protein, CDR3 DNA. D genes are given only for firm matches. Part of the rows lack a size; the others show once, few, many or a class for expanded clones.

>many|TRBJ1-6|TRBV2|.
CASRYRADSPLHF
TGTGCCAGCAGGTACAGGGCCGATTCACCCCTCCACTTT
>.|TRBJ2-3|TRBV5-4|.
CASSFDRSVGTDTQYF
TGTGCCAGCAGTTTCGACAGGTCCGTCGGCACAGATACGCAGTATTTT
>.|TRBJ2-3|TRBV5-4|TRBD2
CASSSSGGRSGQYF
TGTGCCAGCAGCTCTAGCGGGGGTCGCTCGGGGCAGTATTTT
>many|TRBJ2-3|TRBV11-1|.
CASSWGSAQYF
TGTGCCAGCAGCTGGGGAAGTGCGCAGTATTTT
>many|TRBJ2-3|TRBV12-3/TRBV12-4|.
CASSPYGESTDTQYF
TGTGCCAGCAGCCCCTATGGGGAGAGCACAGATACGCAGTATTTT
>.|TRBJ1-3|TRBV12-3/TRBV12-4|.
CASSPLSFAGNTIYF
TGTGCCAGCAGTCCCCTCTCGTTTGCGGGAAACACCATATATTTT
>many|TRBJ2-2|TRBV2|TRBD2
CASGSGRALGTGELFF
TGTGCCAGCGGTTCCGGGAGGGCCCTCGGCACCGGGGAGCTGTTTTTT
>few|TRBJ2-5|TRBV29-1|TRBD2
CSVLAGEGETQYF
TGCAGCGTTTTAGCGGGAGAGGGGGAGACCCAGTACTTC
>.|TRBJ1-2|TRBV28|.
CASTLTGANYGYTF
TGTGCCAGCACTCTGACAGGCGCTAACTATGGCTACACCTTC
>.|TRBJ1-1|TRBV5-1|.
CASSLVGSGDEAFF
TGCGCCAGCAGCTTGGTCGGGAGTGGTGATGAAGCTTTCTTT
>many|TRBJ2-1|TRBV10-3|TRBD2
CAITPGGEGDNEQFF
TGTGCCATCACCCCCGGGGGGGAGGGCGACAATGAGCAGTTCTTC
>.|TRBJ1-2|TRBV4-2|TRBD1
CASSEGQGWANYGYTF
TGTGCCAGCAGCGAAGGACAGGGATGGGCTAACTATGGCTACACCTTC
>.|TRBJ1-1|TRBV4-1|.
CASSQEGIRGRNTEAFF
TGCGCCAGCAGCCAAGAGGGGATCAGGGGAAGGAACACTGAAGCTTTCTTT
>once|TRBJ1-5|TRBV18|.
CASSLRTESNQPQHF
TGTGCCAGCTCACTCAGGACAGAGAGCAATCAGCCCCAGCATTTT
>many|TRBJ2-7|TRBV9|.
CASSPRLRSHEQYF
TGTGCCAGCAGCCCCCGACTGCGCAGCCACGAGCAGTACTTC
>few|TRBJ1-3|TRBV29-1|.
CSAQGEIAGNTIYF
TGCAGCGCCCAGGGAGAGATTGCTGGAAACACCATATATTTT
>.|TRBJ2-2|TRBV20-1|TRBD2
CSARIPSGAAGELFF
TGCAGTGCTAGAATTCCTAGCGGGGCAGCCGGGGAGCTGTTTTTT
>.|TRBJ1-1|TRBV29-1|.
CSVERQATPEAFF
TGCAGCGTTGAACGGCAGGCCACACCTGAAGCTTTCTTT
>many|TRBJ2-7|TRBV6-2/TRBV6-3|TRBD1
CASSYWDRGLEQYF
TGTGCCAGCAGTTACTGGGACAGGGGGCTCGAGCAGTACTTC
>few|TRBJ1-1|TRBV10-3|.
CAISDPGQIHTEAFF
TGTGCCATCAGTGACCCTGGACAAATACACACTGAAGCTTTCTTT
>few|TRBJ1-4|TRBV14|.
CASSQGPWRPNEKLFF
TGTGCCAGCAGCCAAGGTCCTTGGCGGCCTAATGAAAAACTGTTTTTT
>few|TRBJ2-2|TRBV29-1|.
CSVRERTGELFF
TGCAGCGTTCGGGAGCGGACCGGGGAGCTGTTTTTT
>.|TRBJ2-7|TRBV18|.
CASSPPTPGNGGDEQYF
TGTGCCAGCTCACCACCGACTCCGGGGAATGGGGGTGACGAGCAGTACTTC
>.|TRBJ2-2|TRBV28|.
CASRPFRGETGELFF
TGTGCCAGCAGACCATTTCGGGGAGAAACCGGGGAGCTGTTTTTT
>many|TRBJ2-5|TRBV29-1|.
CSVEGRRDGTQYF
TGCAGCGTTGAGGGCAGGAGAGATGGGACCCAGTACTTC
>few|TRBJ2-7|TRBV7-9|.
CASSSVSSYEQYF
TGTGCCAGCAGCTCCGTTAGTTCCTACGAGCAGTACTTC
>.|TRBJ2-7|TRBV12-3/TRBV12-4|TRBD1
CASRGQGTYEQYF
TGTGCCAGCAGAGGACAGGGAACCTACGAGCAGTACTTC
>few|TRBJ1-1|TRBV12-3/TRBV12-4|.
CASSPPRGAGNTEAFF
TGTGCCAGCAGTCCCCCCCGGGGGGCGGGGAACACTGAAGCTTTCTTT
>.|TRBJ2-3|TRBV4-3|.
CASSQVRVGDTQYF
TGCGCCAGCAGCCAAGTCCGGGTTGGAGATACGCAGTATTTT
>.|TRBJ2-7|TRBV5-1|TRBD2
CASSSRTSGPYEQYF
TGCGCCAGCAGCTCTCGGACTAGCGGCCCCTACGAGCAGTACTTC
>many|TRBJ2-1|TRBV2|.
CASRVDEQFF
TGTGCCAGCAGGGTGGATGAGCAGTTCTTC
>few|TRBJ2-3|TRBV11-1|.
CASRPGFEPSDTQYF
TGTGCCAGCAGGCCCGGGTTTGAGCCGAGCGATACGCAGTATTTT
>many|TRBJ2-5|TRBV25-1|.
CAARGTNQETQYF
TGTGCCGCGCGCGGGACGAACCAAGAGACCCAGTACTTC
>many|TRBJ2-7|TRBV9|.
CASSPEPGAYEQYF
TGTGCCAGCAGCCCAGAGCCGGGGGCCTACGAGCAGTACTTC
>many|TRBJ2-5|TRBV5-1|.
CASSFGRETQYF
TGCGCCAGCAGCTTCGGCAGGGAGACCCAGTACTTC
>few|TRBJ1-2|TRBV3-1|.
CASSLGQQSYGYTF
TGTGCCAGCAGTCTCGGACAACAGAGCTATGGCTACACCTTC
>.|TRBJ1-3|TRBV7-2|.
CASNYRWQGGFGNTIYF
TGTGCCAGCAACTATCGGTGGCAGGGAGGATTTGGAAACACCATATATTTT
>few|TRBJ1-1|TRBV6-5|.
CASEGLSTEAFF
TGTGCCAGCGAGGGCCTCTCCACTGAAGCTTTCTTT
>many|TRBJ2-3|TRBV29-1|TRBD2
CSVEAGAVTDTQYF
TGCAGCGTTGAGGCGGGAGCAGTCACAGATACGCAGTATTTT
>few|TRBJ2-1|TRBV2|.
CASRPGLSYNEQFF
TGTGCCAGCAGACCGGGACTCTCTTACAATGAGCAGTTCTTC
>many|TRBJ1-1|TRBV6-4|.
CASAPELNTEAFF
TGTGCCAGCGCGCCAGAGCTGAACACTGAAGCTTTCTTT
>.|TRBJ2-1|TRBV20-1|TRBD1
CSARRPGGGDDNEQFF
TGCAGTGCTAGACGGCCAGGGGGCGGGGACGACAATGAGCAGTTCTTC
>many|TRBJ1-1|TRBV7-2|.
CASSTDRNTEAFF
TGTGCCAGCAGCACGGACAGGAACACTGAAGCTTTCTTT
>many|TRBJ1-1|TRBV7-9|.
CASSKGRLTNTEAFF
TGTGCCAGCAGCAAAGGGCGTTTGACGAACACTGAAGCTTTCTTT